This T cell receptor beta chain was profiled in a study of T-cell memory formation after mild COVID-19. Study outcomes and limitations: Specificity for SARS-CoV-2 was not confirmed among the second-wave clones peaking on day 37. Later expanders leaned toward CD4+, whereas clones contracting from day 15 to 85 were balanced CD4/CD8.

UMIs and sample barcodes were carried by the TCR alpha and TCR beta cDNA libraries that 5'RACE produced using constant-segment primers. TCRdb re-called the 5' RACE reads through MiXCR, storing one row per CDR3 protein. Of about 290,000 distinct CDR3 sequences detected, about 16% appear once; the ten largest clones hold 22%. Worth noting for this clonotype: Its antigen remains unidentified.

This CDR3 is built from 14 residues. After removal of 8 bases from V and 7 bases from J, the junction contained 10 bases not matched to a gene. Input material: PBMCs or a T cell subset sorted from them (not recorded which). The TCR was taken from a young man who had mild COVID-19 (a few samples of this study predate the infection). Cell type and time point are not known. The chain is built from TRBV12-3 or TRBV12-4 and TRBJ1-4; 7 bases fit TRBD1. The CDR3 protein is CASCLRGGLEKLFF. As DNA, the CDR3 is TGTGCCAGCTGCCTGAGAGGGGGCCTTGAAAAACTGTTTTTT.